This TCR beta chain was captured by sequencing in a study of cytomegalovirus exposure and HLA in healthy donors. Study-wide results and caveats: TCR beta V- and J-gene trimming, according to a later analysis, was linked to a missense DCLRE1C variant.

A word on this clone: Antigen specificity is unknown.

CDR3 size: 14 residues. From germline, CDR1 is MNHNS and CDR2 SASEGT. Trimming cost V 5 bases and J 3 bases; bases outside gene matches: 0. Donors were ostensibly healthy at sampling, although undocumented immune exposures were probable. PCR amplification relied on 60 Vbeta primers (plus 13 Jbeta primers). TCRdb's copy holds only in-frame clones and misses some; the assay was immunoSEQ multiplex PCR. This sample's clone table lists roughly 36,000 clones. The chain recombines TRBV6-1 with TRBJ2-5; the match to TRBD2 covers 13 bases. This TCR derives from a woman in her 30s in good health and CMV-seropositive. Sequenced input: PBMCs. The CDR3 DNA sequence: TGTGCCAGCAGTACTAGCGGGGGGGAAGAGACCCAGTACTTC. Translated: CASSTSGGEETQYF.